These 6 T cell receptor beta chains share one sample of origin, sequenced in a study of beta chain features in type 1 diabetes. Overall study results and limits: All four CD4+ subsets of Type 1 diabetes patients contained TCRB CDR3s that were moderately but significantly shorter.

The study reverse transcribed the entire isolated RNA, so it sequenced expressed TCRB transcripts. Assay: immunoSEQ multiplex PCR; the TCRdb copy retains only in-frame clones and omits some. The sample lists under 400,000 clones; approximately 12% were seen once. No antigen has been assigned to these receptors. Sequenced sample: naive CD4+ T cells from blood. The receptors shown here come from a woman aged 18-35 years with type 1 diabetes.

Turning to this clone: Additional DNA sequences in this sample encode the identical CDR3. The chain combines TRBV5-4 with TRBJ2-7; D may be TRBD1 (6 bases). Per germline, CDR1 SGHNT and CDR2 YYREEE (reference sequence). The CDR3 spans 13 residues. Trimming pared 4 bases from V and 2 bases from J, leaving 10 bases between. The CDR3 bases are TGTGCCAGCAGCCTGGACAGTGCCTACGAGCAGTACTTC. Translated: CASSLDSAYEQYF.

The chain recombines TRBV29-1 with TRBJ1-2; D may be TRBD1 (5 bases). Trimming shortened V by 1 base and J by 7 bases, and 10 bases separated the two germline ends. Germline V gives CDR1 SQVTM, CDR2 ANQGSEA. The CDR3 length is 12 residues. The DNA of the CDR3 is TGCAGCGTTGAAGGGGCGGGGGTTGGCTACACCTTC. Its translation: CSVEGAGVGYTF.

This clone showed up just a few times. This chain links TRBV19 with TRBJ1-5; 7 bases fit TRBD1. Trimming at V came to 5 bases and at J to 0 bases, leaving 7 bases not matched to a gene. CDR1 is LNHDA and CDR2 is SQIVND in the germline V gene (reference sequence). This CDR3 comprises 16 residues. The DNA of the CDR3 is TGTGCCAGTAGTCCCCGACAGGGAAATAGCAATCAGCCCCAGCATTTT. It translates to CASSPRQGNSNQPQHF.

The chain couples TRBV5-1 to TRBJ2-1; 12 nucleotides agree with TRBD2. CDR1 SGHRS and CDR2 YFSETQ come from the germline V gene. CDR3 length equals 19 residues. Germline trimming cut 3 bases from V and 1 base from J; bases unmatched to any gene: 11. The CDR3 region is CASSSRLRGLAGSYNEQFF. DNA for the CDR3: TGCGCCAGCAGCTCTAGACTTAGGGGACTAGCGGGTTCCTACAATGAGCAGTTCTTC.

This chain links TRBV19 with TRBJ1-2, with D possibly TRBD1 on 5 matching bases. This CDR3 has 15 amino acids. Germline V gives CDR1 LNHDA, CDR2 SQIVND (reference sequence). Trimming cost V 9 bases and J 2 bases, with 19 bases left between them. The CDR3 protein is CASSRRDGPNYGYTF. The CDR3 nucleotides are TGTGCCAGCTCTAGGAGGGACGGACCAAACTATGGCTACACCTTC. The full variable domain, in which reference TRBV19 and TRBJ1-2 provide the parts outside the CDR3, is DGGITQSPKYLFRKEGQNVTLSCEQNLNHDAMYWYRQDPGQGLRLIYYSQIVNDFQKGDIAEGYSVSREKKESFPLTVTSAQKNPTAFYLCASSRRDGPNYGYTFGSGTRLTVV.

This clone has a handful of counts. The J gene is TRBJ1-5, the V gene TRBV30, with D unclear. The ends were cut back, 4 bases at V and 3 bases at J, with 10 bases in the middle. The CDR3 runs 13 residues. Germline V CDR1 and CDR2: GTSNPN, SVGIG (reference sequence). The CDR3 region is CAWNGGINQPQHF. In nucleotides, the CDR3 is TGTGCCTGGAACGGCGGAATCAATCAGCCCCAGCATTTT.